This T cell receptor beta chain was observed in a study of CD8+CD57+ T cells in acquired aplastic anemia. The sequenced patients had an expansion of CD8+CD57+ cells seen by flow cytometry. Points on this clonotype: Its ends do not fully match the called genes, so a read error is possible.

TCR beta VDJ combinations and CDR3 sequences were profiled from genomic DNA. TCRdb independently ran MiXCR on the reads; one entry per CDR3 protein. This table holds about 160,000 distinct CDR3 sequences, 45% to 55% found once. Germline V CDR1 and CDR2: SEHNR, FQNEAQ (reference sequence). CDR3 length: 11 amino acids. This receptor was obtained from a human donor with aplastic anemia. V gene TRBV7-9 combines with J gene TRBJ2-2; D may be TRBD1 or TRBD2 (5 bases each). The sequencing input was sorted CD4+, CD8+, or CD8+CD57+ T cells (not recorded which) from PBMCs. CDR3 amino acids: CASSLVGELLF. In DNA form, the CDR3 reads TGTGCCAGCAGCTTAGTAGGGGAGCTGCTTTTT. The whole variable domain, remainder taken from reference TRBV7-9 and TRBJ2-2, is DTGVSQNPRHKITKRGQNVTFRCDPISEHNRLYWYRQTLGQGPEFLTYFQNEAQLEKSRLLSDRFSAERPKGSFSTLEIQRTEQGDSAMYLCASSLVGELLFGEGSRLTVL.